This T cell receptor (beta chain) was retrieved from a study of T cells in localized non-small cell lung cancer. Study results and caveats: Clonality peaked in uninvolved adjacent lung rather than tumor.

This CDR3 region has 14 residues. The V end lost 3 bases, the J end lost 6 bases, and 12 bases lay between the germline ends. The V gene's germline CDR1 is KGHSH and CDR2 LQKENI. With regard to this clone: The target antigen is unknown.

Only in-frame clones appear in the TCRdb table, and some are missing; sequencing was by immunoSEQ multiplex PCR. The sample contains thousands of clones, 30% to 35% of which appear only once. Sequences were derived from lung tumor tissue, sampled before any cancer treatment. The receptor's source is a male donor at least 60 years old with stage III lung adenocarcinoma. This chain joins TRBV18 and TRBJ2-1, with a weak D call TRBD1 (6 bases). CDR3 sequence: CASSPQGLFNEQFF. CDR3 in DNA: TGTGCCAGCTCACCGCAGGGGCTCTTCAATGAGCAGTTCTTC.